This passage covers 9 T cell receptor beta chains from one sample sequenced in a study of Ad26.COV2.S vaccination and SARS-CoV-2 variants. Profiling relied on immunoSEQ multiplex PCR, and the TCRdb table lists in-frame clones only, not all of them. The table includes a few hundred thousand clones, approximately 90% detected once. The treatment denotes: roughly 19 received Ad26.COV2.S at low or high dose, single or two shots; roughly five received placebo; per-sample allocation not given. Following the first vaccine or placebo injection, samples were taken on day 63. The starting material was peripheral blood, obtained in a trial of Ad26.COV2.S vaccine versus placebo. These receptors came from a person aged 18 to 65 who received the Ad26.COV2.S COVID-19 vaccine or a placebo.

CDR3 sequence: CASSPGERGSKQFF. The CDR3 DNA is TGTGCCAGCAGTCCCGGGGAGCGGGGGTCGAAGCAGTTCTTC. This chain uses TRBV2 with TRBJ2-1; 8 nucleotides align to TRBD2. From germline, CDR1 is SNHLY and CDR2 FYNNEI. The CDR3 contains 14 residues. V trimming: 5 bases; J trimming: 11 bases; junction bases outside the gene matches: 11.

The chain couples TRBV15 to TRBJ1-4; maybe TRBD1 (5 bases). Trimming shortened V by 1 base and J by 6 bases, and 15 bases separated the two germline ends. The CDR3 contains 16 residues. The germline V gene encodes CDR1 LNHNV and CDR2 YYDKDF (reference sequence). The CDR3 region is CATSRGVFGGHEKLFF. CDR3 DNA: TGTGCCACCAGCAGAGGGGTGTTTGGGGGTCATGAAAAACTGTTTTTT.

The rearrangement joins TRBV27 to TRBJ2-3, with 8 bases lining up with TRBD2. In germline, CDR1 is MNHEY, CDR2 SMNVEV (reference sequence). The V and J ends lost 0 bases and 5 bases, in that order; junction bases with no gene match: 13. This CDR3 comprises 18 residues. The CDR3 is CASSLSGYRAGELDTQYF. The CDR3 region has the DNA TGTGCCAGCAGTTTATCCGGCTATCGAGCGGGGGAGTTAGATACGCAGTATTTT.

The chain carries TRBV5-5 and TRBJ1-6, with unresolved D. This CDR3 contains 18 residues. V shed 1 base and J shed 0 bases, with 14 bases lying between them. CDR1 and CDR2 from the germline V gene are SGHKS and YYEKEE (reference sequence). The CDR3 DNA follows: TGTGCCAGCAGCTTGTTTCCCGGGAGAAACTCCTATAATTCACCCCTCCACTTT. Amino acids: CASSLFPGRNSYNSPLHF. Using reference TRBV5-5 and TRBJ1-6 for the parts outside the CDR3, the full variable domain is DAGVTQSPTHLIKTRGQQVTLRCSPISGHKSVSWYQQVLGQGPQFIFQYYEKEERGRGNFPDRFSARQFPNYSSELNVNALLLGDSALYLCASSLFPGRNSYNSPLHFGNGTRLTVT.

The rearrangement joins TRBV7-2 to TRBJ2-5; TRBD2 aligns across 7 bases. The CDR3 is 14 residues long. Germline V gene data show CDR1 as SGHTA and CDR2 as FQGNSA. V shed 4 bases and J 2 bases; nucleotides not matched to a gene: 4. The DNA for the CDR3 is TGTGCCAGCAGCTACGGGACTATACAAGAGACCCAGTACTTC. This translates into CASSYGTIQETQYF.

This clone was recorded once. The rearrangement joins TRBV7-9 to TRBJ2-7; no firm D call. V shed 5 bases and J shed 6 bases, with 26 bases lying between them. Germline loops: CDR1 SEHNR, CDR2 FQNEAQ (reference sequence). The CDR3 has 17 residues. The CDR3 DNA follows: TGTGCCAGCAGCCAACTCAAAGGAAGTCCACATTGGGGCGAGCAGTACTTC. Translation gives CASSQLKGSPHWGEQYF.

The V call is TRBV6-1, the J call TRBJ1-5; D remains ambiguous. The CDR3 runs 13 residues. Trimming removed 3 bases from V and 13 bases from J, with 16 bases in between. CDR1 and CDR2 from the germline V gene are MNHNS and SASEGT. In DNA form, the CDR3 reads TGTGCCAGCAGTGATGGGCATGCGGTACCACAGCATTTT. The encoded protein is CASSDGHAVPQHF.

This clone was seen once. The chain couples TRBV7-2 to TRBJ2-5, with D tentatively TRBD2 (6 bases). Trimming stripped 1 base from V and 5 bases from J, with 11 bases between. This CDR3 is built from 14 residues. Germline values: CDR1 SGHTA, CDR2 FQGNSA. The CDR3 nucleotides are TGTGCCAGCAGCTTAGTAGCGGCCGGCGAGACCCAGTACTTC. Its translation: CASSLVAAGETQYF.

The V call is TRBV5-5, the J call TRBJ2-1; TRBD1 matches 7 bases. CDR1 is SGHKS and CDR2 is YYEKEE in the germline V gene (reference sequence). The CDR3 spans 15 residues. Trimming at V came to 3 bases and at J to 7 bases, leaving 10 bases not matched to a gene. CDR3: CASSSRDSPGNEQFF. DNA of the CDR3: TGTGCCAGCAGCTCCCGGGACAGCCCTGGGAATGAGCAGTTCTTC.